The sequence of this T cell receptor (beta chain) was determined in a study of identifying expanded T cells in peripheral blood. As to this clone: Its cognate antigen is unknown.

Study outcomes and limitations: About 1.2 clones differed between technical replicates, versus approximately 16 and 20 over time. Clone count variance between approximately 2-week samples rose with total template count.

Germline V gene data show CDR1 as MDHEN and CDR2 as SYDVKM. The CDR3 has 14 amino acids. The V and J ends lost 6 bases and 4 bases, in that order; junction bases with no gene match: 8. The method was immunoSEQ multiplex PCR; TCRdb's version includes in-frame clones alone and lacks a portion of them. The table includes around 70,000 clones, roughly 88% detected once. This receptor was identified in a person aged 18-70 years in good health. The chain recombines TRBV28 with TRBJ1-1; 7 positions agree with TRBD1. The source material was blood. CDR3 sequence: CASRGTVLFTEAFF. DNA of the CDR3: TGTGCCAGCAGAGGGACAGTATTATTCACTGAAGCTTTCTTT.